This record covers a single T cell receptor beta chain. Its antigen is still unknown. These data come from a study of vaccination and CD4 T cells after COVID-19. Study details: Median time from COVID diagnosis to post-COVID sampling was over 80 days (35 to 161).

Scientists ran DNA taken from cultured CD4+ T cells through the Oncomine TCR Beta short-read assay for sequencing. TCRdb passed the PCR reads through MiXCR, listing each CDR3 protein once. The sample records some 5,400 distinct CDR3 sequences, around half being singletons. Whole-study findings and limits: Looking at convalescent patients, a median roughly 83% of reactive clones were present only post-vaccination.

V was trimmed by 4 bases and J by 3 bases, leaving 13 bases between them. Germline CDR1 is SGHTA and CDR2 is FQGNSA. CDR3 length equals 15 residues. Documented treatment: approximately 11-day PBMC culture with coronavirus spike peptide pools or control peptides (ViraFEST assay). With about 10 ug/ml peptide pools and approximately 10 IU/ml IL-2, PBMCs were cultured at some 2.2 million per well. This receptor was obtained from a human donor who had recovered from COVID-19. The V call is TRBV7-2, the J call TRBJ2-1; tentatively, D is TRBD2 (5 bases). Sequencing input: CD4+ T cells from blood, cultured in vitro. This chain's CDR3 is CASSSDWTIYNEQFF. CDR3 in DNA: TGTGCCAGCAGCTCGGACTGGACGATCTACAATGAGCAGTTCTTC. The variable domain in full, completed from reference TRBV7-2 and TRBJ2-1, reads GAGVSQSPSNKVTEKGKDVELRCDPISGHTALYWYRQSLGQGLEFLIYFQGNSAPDKSGLPSDRFSAERTGGSVSTLTIQRTQQEDSAVYLCASSSDWTIYNEQFFGPGTRLTVL.